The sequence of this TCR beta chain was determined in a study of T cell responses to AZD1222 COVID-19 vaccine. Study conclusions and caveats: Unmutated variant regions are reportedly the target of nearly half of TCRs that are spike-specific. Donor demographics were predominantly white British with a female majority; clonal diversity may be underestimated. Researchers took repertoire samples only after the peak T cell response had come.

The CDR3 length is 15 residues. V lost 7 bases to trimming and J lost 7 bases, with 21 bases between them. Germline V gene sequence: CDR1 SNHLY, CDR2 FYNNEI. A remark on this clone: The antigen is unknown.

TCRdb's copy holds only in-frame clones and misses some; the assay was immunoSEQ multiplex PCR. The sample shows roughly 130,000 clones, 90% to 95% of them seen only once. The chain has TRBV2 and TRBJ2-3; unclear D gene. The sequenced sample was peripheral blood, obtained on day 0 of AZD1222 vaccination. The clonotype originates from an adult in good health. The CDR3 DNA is TGTGCCAGCAAGCCTCAATTGGGGTCGCAGAATACGCAGTATTTT. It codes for CASKPQLGSQNTQYF.